This T cell receptor (beta chain) was captured in a study of CD8+CD57+ T cells in acquired aplastic anemia. Study-wide background: Sorting CD4+ and CD8+ cells gave DNA averaging approximately 3 ug. Study-level points and caveats: Between patients and controls, over 25 CD8+ CDR3 sequences were found in common.

V lost 4 bases, J lost 6 bases, and 12 bases stayed unmatched. The CDR3 has 17 residues. Germline assignment: CDR1 SNHLY and CDR2 FYNNEI. Of note for this clonotype: Its antigen remains unknown.

Genomic DNA served as template for TCR beta VDJ and CDR3 profiling. In TCRdb, the reads were re-called with MiXCR into one record per CDR3 protein. The sample lists some 280,000 distinct CDR3 sequences, roughly 50% seen once, with roughly 8% in the top ten. The sequence derives from a human donor with severe aplastic anemia or a healthy control (not recorded which). The gene calls are TRBV2 and TRBJ2-1, with 10 bases aligning to TRBD2. The sequencing input was sorted CD4+, CD8+, or CD8+CD57+ T cells (not recorded which) from PBMCs. DNA for the CDR3: TGTGCCAGCAGTGTGCGGGTTAGCGCTAGCGGGGGCAATGAGCAGTTCTTC. Translating it yields CASSVRVSASGGNEQFF.